These 15 T cell receptor beta chains came from one sample sequenced in a study of Graves' ophthalmopathy and Graves' hyperthyroidism. The sequenced template was RNA, covering the TCR beta CDR3 region. Scientists carried out first-round RT-PCR using HTBI primers and then a second-round multiplex PCR. Each CDR3 protein is one row after TCRdb ran MiXCR on the multiplex PCR reads. The sample yields about 480,000 distinct CDR3 sequences, over 13% seen once. The sample consisted of blood. These receptors were collected from a woman under 40 with Graves' ophthalmopathy.

This clonotype came up many times. The chain joins TRBV11-2 to TRBJ2-5; 8 nucleotides agree with TRBD1. CDR1 is SGHAT, CDR2 FQNNGV, per germline. Trimming took 1 base from V and 2 from J; bases not matched to a gene: 6. This CDR3 comprises 16 residues. Here the CDR3 reads CASSLGWRQGQETQYF. The CDR3 coding sequence is TGTGCCAGCAGCTTAGGCTGGAGACAGGGGCAAGAGACCCAGTACTTC. The full variable domain, with the rest looked up from reference TRBV11-2 and TRBJ2-5, is EAGVAQSPRYKIIEKRQSVAFWCNPISGHATLYWYQQILGQGPKLLIQFQNNGVVDDSQLPKDRFSAERLKGVDSTLKIQPAKLEDSAVYLCASSLGWRQGQETQYFGPGTRLLVL.

The table lists this clonotype with a few counts. CDR3 residues: CASSRLRLNTGELFF. The CDR3 DNA follows: TGTGCCAGCAGCCGGCTAAGGCTAAACACCGGGGAGCTGTTTTTT. This sequence joins TRBV7-2 and TRBJ2-2; D is ambiguous. Germline values: CDR1 SGHTA, CDR2 FQGNSA. The CDR3 extends over 15 amino acids. Between the trimmed V and J ends, which lost 5 bases and 2 bases, there was a span of 12 bases.

Ten or more counts support this clonotype. The chain couples TRBV10-2 to TRBJ1-5; D remains unclear. This CDR3 spans 14 amino acids. From germline, CDR1 is WSHSY and CDR2 SAAADI. Trimming stripped 0 bases from V and 6 bases from J, with 9 bases between. CDR3 sequence reads: CASSESMEGQPQHF. The CDR3, as DNA: TGCGCCAGCAGTGAGTCGATGGAGGGTCAGCCCCAGCATTTT.

This clonotype was recorded many times. This rearrangement joins TRBV6-5 to TRBJ2-7; TRBD1 aligns across 9 bases. This CDR3 spans 14 amino acids. In germline, CDR1 is MNHEY, CDR2 SVGAGI. The V and J ends lost 2 bases and 2 bases, in that order; junction bases with no gene match: 1. The CDR3 DNA sequence: TGTGCCAGCAGTTACGGGACAGGGACCTACGAGCAGTACTTC. This encodes CASSYGTGTYEQYF.

This clonotype has a count of ten or more. The chain's CDR3 is CASSPAGLVSPLHF. The CDR3 DNA is TGTGCCAGCAGTCCCGCGGGGTTAGTCTCACCCCTCCACTTT. The chain combines TRBV12-3 or TRBV12-4 with TRBJ1-6, with unresolved D. The CDR3 extends over 14 amino acids. V was trimmed by 5 bases and J by 10 bases, leaving 15 bases between them.

Ten or more counts support this clonotype. V is TRBV12-3 or TRBV12-4 and J is TRBJ1-1; a weak D match, TRBD1 (6 bases). CDR3 length: 15 amino acids. V lost 6 bases, J lost 2 bases, and 16 bases lay in between. In DNA, the CDR3 is TGTGCCAGCAGCCCCCTGGGGGCCTTTAACACTGAAGCTTTCTTT. Residues: CASSPLGAFNTEAFF.

This clonotype was detected ten times or more. The chain recombines TRBV19 with TRBJ1-6; a weak D match, TRBD1 (5 bases). Trimming took off 5 bases at V and 10 bases at J, with 12 bases between the two ends. There are 13 residues in the CDR3. From germline, CDR1 is LNHDA and CDR2 SQIVND (reference sequence). The CDR3 nucleotides read TGTGCCAGTAGTCCCAGAGGACAATCACCCCTCCACTTT. As protein: CASSPRGQSPLHF. The variable domain in full, with the rest retrieved from reference TRBV19 and TRBJ1-6, is DGGITQSPKYLFRKEGQNVTLSCEQNLNHDAMYWYRQDPGQGLRLIYYSQIVNDFQKGDIAEGYSVSREKKESFPLTVTSAQKNPTAFYLCASSPRGQSPLHFGNGTRLTVT.

This clonotype was counted many times. J is TRBJ1-1 and V is TRBV6-1; D not certain. Germline V gene lookup returns CDR1 MNHNS and CDR2 SASEGT. The CDR3 consists of 12 residues. Trimming took 4 bases from V and 8 from J, leaving 11 bases between them. The CDR3 nucleotides read TGTGCCAGCAGTGGACCGGGCGACGAAGCTTTCTTT. Translation gives CASSGPGDEAFF.

This clonotype was picked up many times. In nucleotides, the CDR3 is TGTGCCAGCAGCTGGGGACCTGACATTTATGGCTACACCTTC. Translation gives CASSWGPDIYGYTF. The chain couples TRBV6-1 to TRBJ1-2, with D perhaps TRBD1 (5 bases). V was cut by 6 bases and J by 5 bases, with 16 bases left in between. In germline, CDR1 is MNHNS, CDR2 SASEGT. The CDR3 extends over 14 amino acids.

This clonotype was seen repeatedly, ten times or more. The chain couples TRBV28 to TRBJ2-3; D ambiguous. The germline V and J ends were trimmed by 4 bases and 2 bases, with 13 bases remaining between them. Per the germline V gene, CDR1 is MDHEN and CDR2 is SYDVKM. CDR3 length equals 15 residues. In DNA form, the CDR3 reads TGTGCCAGCAGTTCCAGTGGCAAATTCACAGATACGCAGTATTTT. Translated: CASSSSGKFTDTQYF.

A word on this clonotype: At one boundary the junction diverges from the germline segment, which might be a read error. This chain joins TRBV6-1 and TRBJ2-4; 9 nucleotides align to TRBD1. CDR1 and CDR2 from the germline V gene are MNHNS and SASEGT. CDR3 length equals 16 residues. The CDR3 is CASRKRDRVFENIKYF. CDR3 nucleotides: TGTGCCAGCAGAAAACGGGACAGGGTTTTTGAAAACATTAAGTACTTC.

Ten or more counts support this clonotype. The gene calls are TRBV28 and TRBJ2-7, with 11 nucleotides matching TRBD1. Trimming took 6 bases from V and 1 from J; bases not matched to a gene: 5. The CDR3 contains 15 residues. Germline loops: CDR1 MDHEN, CDR2 SYDVKM. CDR3 in DNA: TGTGCCAGCAGAACGGACAGGGGGCGATCCTACGAGCAGTACTTC. Amino acids: CASRTDRGRSYEQYF.

Many counts were recorded for this clonotype. The CDR3 bases are TGTGCCAGCGCGGCAGATTCCTACGAGCAGTACTTC. Translated, it gives CASAADSYEQYF. V usage is TRBV12-3 or TRBV12-4 and J usage is TRBJ2-7; D not certain. The CDR3 spans 12 residues. Trimming took 8 bases from V and 1 from J, leaving 9 bases between them.

This clonotype has at least ten counts. This sequence joins TRBV29-1 and TRBJ1-1; TRBD1 is a possible D gene (6 bases). Trimming left V 3 bases short and J 3 bases short, with 11 bases between. CDR3 length: 13 amino acids. Looked up from germline, CDR1 is SQVTM and CDR2 is ANQGSEA. The CDR3 DNA follows: TGCAGCGTTGAGGTGGGGGCGCACACTGAAGCTTTCTTT. Translated: CSVEVGAHTEAFF.

There are many counts of this clonotype. The chain combines TRBV19 with TRBJ1-1; D is perhaps TRBD1 (6 bases). V was clipped by 7 bases and J by 4 bases, with 13 bases between them. The CDR3 runs 13 residues. The germline gives CDR1 LNHDA, CDR2 SQIVND (reference sequence). The CDR3 bases are TGTGCCAGTACCTGGGGGGCTACCACTGAAGCTTTCTTT. It codes for CASTWGATTEAFF.